This TCR beta chain was sequenced in a study of cytomegalovirus exposure and HLA in healthy donors. J was trimmed by 4 bases and V by 4 bases; bases with no gene match: 6. The CDR3 totals 15 residues. Germline lookup yields CDR1 SGHKS and CDR2 YYEKEE (reference sequence). The sample holds one count of this clone. Primers included in the PCR were 60 Vbeta and 13 Jbeta primers. Produced via immunoSEQ multiplex PCR; TCRdb's table is partial and in-frame only. The repertoire has more than 95,000 clones, less than 85% of them found once; the top ten carry about 16%. This chain connects TRBV5-5 to TRBJ1-5; 9 nucleotides line up with TRBD1. The receptor's source is a man aged 50-60 years in good health and CMV-seropositive. Sequenced: PBMCs. CDR3 protein: CASSGTGSANQPQHF. In nucleotides, the CDR3 is TGTGCCAGCAGCGGGACAGGGTCCGCAAATCAGCCCCAGCATTTT.